The 20 T cell receptor beta chains below were found in one sample sequenced in a study of graft-versus-host responses after intestinal transplantation. This table comes from immunoSEQ multiplex PCR, and its TCRdb copy is limited to in-frame clones, with some not included. The profile covers 11,000 to 15,000 clones, with around 40% appearing a single time and 2.3% taken by the ten largest. Plating of roughly 200,000 CFSE-labeled responder cells was done together with roughly 200,000 irradiated, violet-dye-labeled stimulator cells. Here the sequenced sample was alloreactive CD8+ T cells from a mixed lymphocyte reaction culture, taken before intestinal transplant. Subset specified: CFSE-low proliferating T cells sorted from approximately six-day pre-transplant mixed lymphocyte reaction (GvH or HvG direction). Receptors were obtained from a human patient who received an intestinal transplant.

This clone appeared once. The V gene is TRBV10-1, the J gene TRBJ2-7; D is unclear. Germline assignment: CDR1 WNHNN and CDR2 SYGVQD (reference sequence). V shed 10 bases and J shed 3 bases, with 16 bases lying between them. There are 13 residues in the CDR3. The CDR3 is CATRERDIYEQYF. CDR3 bases: TGCGCCACCAGAGAAAGAGACATCTACGAGCAGTACTTC.

This clone has just a few counts. The chain joins TRBV13 to TRBJ2-5; TRBD1 agrees at 9 bases. Germline lookup yields CDR1 PRHDT and CDR2 FYEKMQ (reference sequence). J lost 3 bases, V lost 3 bases, and 8 bases had no gene match. The CDR3 extends over 16 amino acids. This CDR3 reads CASSFEGTGSEETQYF. CDR3 nucleotides: TGTGCCAGCAGCTTCGAGGGGACAGGGTCCGAAGAGACCCAGTACTTC.

This chain joins TRBV13 and TRBJ2-1; D call uncertain. Germline V CDR1 and CDR2: PRHDT, FYEKMQ (reference sequence). The CDR3 is 13 amino acids. V was shortened by 5 bases and J by 2 bases, with 7 bases between the two germline ends. CDR3 sequence: CASSERTYNEQFF. For the CDR3, the DNA is TGTGCCAGCAGCGAAAGAACCTACAATGAGCAGTTCTTC.

The chain couples TRBV6-1 to TRBJ2-5; D is uncertain. Germline CDR1 is MNHNS and CDR2 is SASEGT. Trimming stripped 3 bases from V and 2 bases from J, with 10 bases between. CDR3 length equals 14 residues. The CDR3 reads CASSESAAQETQYF. The DNA of the CDR3 is TGTGCCAGCAGTGAGTCGGCAGCGCAAGAGACCCAGTACTTC.

This clone was found a few times. The chain links TRBV7-3 to TRBJ1-1, with D uncertain. V lost 4 bases to trimming and J lost 0 bases, with 12 bases between them. Germline-derived CDR1 and CDR2 are SGHTA and FQGTGA. This CDR3 comprises 15 residues. CDR3 sequence: CASSSGPEVNTEAFF. CDR3 nucleotides: TGTGCCAGCAGCTCCGGTCCCGAGGTGAACACTGAAGCTTTCTTT.

This clone was detected a few times. The J gene is TRBJ2-7, the V gene TRBV4-1, with TRBD1 as a possible D gene (5 bases). The germline V gene encodes CDR1 MGHRA and CDR2 YSYEKL. CDR3 length: 16 amino acids. V lost 3 bases and J lost 3, with 18 bases in between. Here the CDR3 reads CASSHYVRAQNYEQYF. DNA for the CDR3: TGCGCCAGCAGCCATTACGTCAGGGCCCAGAACTACGAGCAGTACTTC.

This clone was found a few times. V is TRBV29-1 and J is TRBJ2-1; TRBD1 matches 7 bases. The CDR3 runs 14 residues. The V and J ends lost 6 bases and 8 bases, in that order; junction bases with no gene match: 13. Per germline, CDR1 SQVTM and CDR2 ANQGSEA. The CDR3 DNA sequence: TGCAGCGTCACAACCTACAACAGGGGCCATGAGCAGTTCTTC. As protein: CSVTTYNRGHEQFF.

The chain recombines TRBV6-5 with TRBJ1-1; no clear D. Trimming took 2 bases from V and 1 from J, leaving 8 bases between them. The CDR3 is 14 residues long. Germline V gives CDR1 MNHEY, CDR2 SVGAGI. CDR3 amino acids: CASSYGRKNTEAFF. The CDR3 region has the DNA TGTGCCAGCAGTTACGGCAGGAAGAACACTGAAGCTTTCTTT.

V and J are TRBV12-5 and TRBJ1-2; no definite D call. The CDR3 consists of 13 residues. V was clipped by 3 bases and J by 8 bases, with 13 bases between them. Germline CDR1 is LGHNT and CDR2 is FRNRAP. DNA for the CDR3: TGTGCTAGTGGTTTAGGTCCACTGGGAGGCTACACCTTC. Its protein is CASGLGPLGGYTF.

This clone was found a few times. The rearrangement uses TRBV14 and TRBJ2-1; TRBD1 agrees at 9 bases. V lost 1 base to trimming and J lost 4 bases; unmatched junction nucleotides: 2. The CDR3 runs to 15 residues. Germline V gives CDR1 SGHDN, CDR2 FVKESK. The CDR3 sequence is CASSQGTGVYNEQFF. The CDR3 bases are TGTGCCAGCAGCCAAGGGACAGGGGTTTACAATGAGCAGTTCTTC.

The chain couples TRBV27 to TRBJ2-2, with 11 bases identical to TRBD2. Germline V lookup: CDR1 MNHEY, CDR2 SMNVEV (reference sequence). After removal of 4 bases from V and 0 bases from J, the junction contained 4 bases not matched to a gene. The CDR3 loop spans 17 amino acids. CDR3 nucleotides: TGTGCCAGCAGTTCTCCGACTAGCGGGGCGAACACCGGGGAGCTGTTTTTT. Residues: CASSSPTSGANTGELFF.

V and J are TRBV6-8 and TRBJ2-1; 7 bases match TRBD2. Trimming cost V 7 bases and J 13 bases; bases outside gene matches: 7. Germline lookup yields CDR1 MNHGY and CDR2 SAAAGT. CDR3 size: 11 residues. The CDR3: CASTSGGPQFF. CDR3 nucleotides: TGTGCCAGCACTTCGGGGGGTCCACAGTTCTTC.

The chain employs TRBV5-6 and TRBJ2-7, with D uncertain. The germline V gene has CDR1 SGHDT and CDR2 YYEEEE. The CDR3 has 13 residues. V lost 2 bases to trimming and J lost 1 base, with 7 bases between them. CDR3 residues: CASSFGVSYEQYF. The DNA of the CDR3 is TGTGCCAGCAGCTTCGGAGTTTCCTACGAGCAGTACTTC. The whole variable domain, remainder taken from reference TRBV5-6 and TRBJ2-7, is DAGVTQSPTHLIKTRGQQVTLRCSPKSGHDTVSWYQQALGQGPQFIFQYYEEEERQRGNFPDRFSGHQFPNYSSELNVNALLLGDSALYLCASSFGVSYEQYFGPGTRLTVT.

This clone was observed a handful of times. V gene TRBV6-1 combines with J gene TRBJ2-5; 7 bases are a match to TRBD1. Per the germline V gene, CDR1 is MNHNS and CDR2 is SASEGT. The ends lost 2 bases at V and 5 bases at J; junction bases unmatched: 14. The CDR3 has 17 residues. CDR3 sequence reads: CASSELFAGGVGETQYF. In nucleotides, the CDR3 is TGTGCCAGCAGTGAATTGTTTGCAGGGGGTGTGGGCGAGACCCAGTACTTC.

This chain joins TRBV9 and TRBJ1-2, with D hard to call. Germline CDR1 is SGDLS and CDR2 is YYNGEE. V lost 3 bases, J lost 7 bases, and 16 bases lay in between. This CDR3 is built from 14 residues. CDR3 region: CASSAEGSGFGYTF. Here the CDR3 DNA reads TGTGCCAGCAGCGCAGAAGGGTCGGGATTTGGCTACACCTTC.

The genes are TRBV11-2 and TRBJ1-1, with TRBD1 matching over 7 bases. The germline gives CDR1 SGHAT, CDR2 FQNNGV. CDR3 length: 13 amino acids. The J segment lost 6 bases and the V segment lost 4 bases, leaving 5 bases of the junction unmatched. The CDR3 spells CASSSDRVSEAFF. The CDR3, as DNA: TGTGCCAGCAGCTCCGACAGGGTTTCTGAAGCTTTCTTT.

This rearrangement joins TRBV4-1 to TRBJ2-7; 9 positions agree with TRBD1. CDR3 length: 17 residues. Losses at the gene ends were 4 bases for V and 3 bases for J; bases not matched to a gene: 13. Germline CDR1 reads MGHRA; CDR2 reads YSYEKL. CDR3 residues: CASSLGTGFSPYYEQYF. The DNA for the CDR3 is TGCGCCAGCAGCCTCGGGACAGGGTTTTCCCCTTACTACGAGCAGTACTTC.

The chain recombines TRBV27 with TRBJ1-5; maybe TRBD1 (5 bases). V lost 1 base to trimming and J lost 2 bases, with 12 bases between them. This CDR3 spans 16 amino acids. Germline V gene data show CDR1 as MNHEY and CDR2 as SMNVEV (reference sequence). CDR3 coding DNA: TGTGCCAGCAGTTTATGGGCGGGGGGGGGCAATCAGCCCCAGCATTTT. Its protein is CASSLWAGGGNQPQHF.

V gene TRBV6-1 combines with J gene TRBJ1-1, with a possible D match to TRBD1 (5 bases). The CDR3 is made up of 14 amino acids. Trimming removed 8 bases from V and 1 base from J, with 14 bases in between. In germline, CDR1 is MNHNS, CDR2 SASEGT. The CDR3 region is CASSETAANTEAFF. In DNA form, the CDR3 reads TGTGCCAGCTCTGAGACAGCGGCGAACACTGAAGCTTTCTTT.

In this sample, this clone turned up a few times. The gene calls are TRBV7-9 and TRBJ2-3; D not resolved. Trimming removed 2 bases from V and 3 bases from J, with 0 bases in between. CDR3 length equals 11 residues. Germline loops: CDR1 SEHNR, CDR2 FQNEAQ (reference sequence). The CDR3 bases are TGTGCCAGCAGCTTAACAGATACGCAGTATTTT. Protein sequence: CASSLTDTQYF.